This TCR beta chain was obtained from a study of metastatic and nonmetastatic thyroid tumors. Study context: Repertoires from blood and tumor or nodule tissue of malignant and benign thyroid patients were compared.

As originally analysed: Across clinicopathological groups, CDR3 differences served as the basis for building a distant-metastasis classifier for papillary thyroid cancer. With MiXCR, TCRdb called clones anew from the PCR reads. The V and J calls come from TCRdb's annotation, not from the publication. Of 9,000 or so clones in the sample, over 12% were seen once. This clone was picked up many times. Its specificity is unknown. V was cut by 4 bases and J by 4 bases, with 14 bases left in between. CDR3 size: 14 residues. Germline V CDR1 and CDR2: SGHNT, YYREEE (reference sequence). There were no patients who had received any treatment before thyroid surgery. General study findings and limits: Benign nodules were reported to have significantly lower TCR beta diversity than malignant thyroid tumors, in blood and tumor.

The sequence derives from a female donor with papillary thyroid cancer or a benign thyroid nodule (not recorded which). Some clones in this sample may be carry-over from other donors' samples. The source material was blood. The rearrangement joins TRBV5-4 to TRBJ1-2; D call uncertain. The CDR3 DNA reads TGTGCCAGCAGCCAACTTATAGGTTCCTATGGCTACACCTTC. It is translated as CASSQLIGSYGYTF.